This is a list of T cell receptor beta chains from one sample in a study of cytomegalovirus exposure and HLA in healthy donors. This table comes from immunoSEQ multiplex PCR, and its TCRdb copy is limited to in-frame clones, with some not included. The repertoire holds under 200,000 clones, with 68% as singletons. The sequenced material came from PBMCs. All receptors derive from a man over 45 in good health and CMV-seronegative. Both conserved end residues are part of each CDR3. D genes are given only for firm matches. Clone sizes are given selectively: once, few, many, or a class where the clone is expanded.

clone_size,d_call,v_call,j_call,cdr3_aa,cdr3_nt
.,.,TRBV6-1,TRBJ1-2,CASSEEGDYGYTF,TGTGCCAGCAGTGAAGAGGGAGACTATGGCTACACCTTC
.,TRBD1,TRBV6-5,TRBJ2-7,CASSYSSQGDYEQYF,TGTGCCAGCAGTTACTCATCACAGGGGGACTACGAGCAGTACTTC
.,.,TRBV2,TRBJ2-3,CASSLLRDTQYF,TGTGCCAGCAGTTTACTACGAGATACGCAGTATTTT
.,TRBD1,TRBV27,TRBJ2-2,CASSPGTDFTGELFF,TGTGCCAGCAGCCCCGGGACAGACTTTACCGGGGAGCTGTTTTTT
.,.,TRBV15,TRBJ1-3,CATSRDRGVDRGNTIYF,TGTGCCACCAGCAGAGATCGAGGAGTCGACAGGGGAAACACCATATATTTT
few,TRBD1,TRBV29-1,TRBJ1-1,CSAAEFTGGTEAFF,TGCAGCGCAGCTGAATTCACAGGGGGCACTGAAGCTTTCTTT
.,TRBD1,TRBV28,TRBJ1-1,CASSRDRGLNTEAFF,TGTGCCAGCAGTCGCGACAGGGGGCTTAACACTGAAGCTTTCTTT
.,.,TRBV5-1,TRBJ2-2,CASSSRGASNTGELFF,TGCGCCAGCAGCTCCCGGGGAGCATCGAACACCGGGGAGCTGTTTTTT
.,TRBD2,TRBV7-2,TRBJ2-7,CASSLAGGSFYEQYF,TGTGCCAGCAGCCTAGCGGGGGGTTCGTTTTACGAGCAGTACTTC
once,TRBD2,TRBV10-3,TRBJ2-5,CAISGQLAGGQETQYF,TGTGCCATCAGTGGTCAGCTAGCGGGGGGTCAAGAGACCCAGTACTTC
.,.,TRBV9,TRBJ1-1,CASSSRSGGGDTEAFF,TGTGCCAGCAGCTCACGGAGCGGGGGAGGTGACACTGAAGCTTTCTTT
.,TRBD1,TRBV7-2,TRBJ1-5,CASSTGGDQPQHF,TGTGCCAGCAGCACAGGGGGGGATCAGCCCCAGCATTTT
.,TRBD1,TRBV19,TRBJ1-2,CATLPRDRKNYGYTF,TGTGCCACTCTACCCCGGGACAGAAAGAACTATGGCTACACCTTC
.,.,TRBV6-6,TRBJ2-3,CASSLPGGGVDTQYF,TGTGCCAGCAGTTTGCCCGGCGGGGGCGTAGATACGCAGTATTTT
.,TRBD1,TRBV6-1,TRBJ1-2,CASRDRGGLAYGYTF,TGTGCCAGCAGGGACAGGGGGGGATTGGCGTATGGCTACACCTTC
.,TRBD1,TRBV19,TRBJ1-2,CASSDSGTGFYGYTF,TGTGCCAGTAGTGATTCCGGGACAGGGTTCTATGGCTACACCTTC
.,.,TRBV7-9,TRBJ2-7,CASSPTRGLYYEQYF,TGTGCCAGCAGCCCAACCAGGGGCCTCTACTACGAGCAGTACTTC
.,.,TRBV19,TRBJ2-5,CASSPADRAGAQYF,TGTGCCAGTAGTCCGGCGGATAGGGCAGGGGCCCAGTACTTC
.,TRBD1,TRBV5-4,TRBJ1-1,CASRKDRGTSMNTEAFF,TGTGCCAGCAGAAAGGACAGGGGAACCTCCATGAACACTGAAGCTTTCTTT
.,.,TRBV10-2,TRBJ2-7,CASSESSQVIKYF,TGCGCCAGCAGTGAGTCCTCACAGGTCATAAAGTACTTC
few,TRBD1,TRBV27,TRBJ1-5,CASSLGIGTGRNQPQHF,TGTGCCAGCAGTTTAGGTATTGGGACAGGGCGCAATCAGCCCCAGCATTTT
.,.,TRBV25-1,TRBJ1-3,CASSEGAANTIYF,TGTGCCAGCAGTGAAGGGGCAGCAAACACCATATATTTT
once,.,TRBV11-3,TRBJ1-1,CASSSSLRRTEAFF,TGTGCCAGCAGTTCCTCCCTTCGCCGGACTGAAGCTTTCTTT
.,.,TRBV5-5,TRBJ1-5,CASSLLQDQPQHF,TGTGCCAGCAGCTTGCTACAGGATCAGCCCCAGCATTTT
.,TRBD1,TRBV18,TRBJ2-2,CASSPRDRGGSNTGELFF,TGTGCCAGCTCACCACGGGACAGGGGCGGATCGAACACCGGGGAGCTGTTTTTT
.,TRBD1,TRBV7-9,TRBJ2-5,CASSPGQGLTKETQYF,TGTGCCAGCAGCCCCGGACAGGGTCTTACTAAAGAGACCCAGTACTTC
few,.,TRBV5-6,TRBJ1-5,CASSPGSNQPQHF,TGTGCCAGCAGCCCGGGGAGCAATCAGCCCCAGCATTTT
few,.,TRBV28,TRBJ2-1,CASGLRYNEQFF,TGTGCCAGCGGTCTACGCTACAATGAGCAGTTCTTC
.,.,TRBV19,TRBJ1-4,CASSIDAVQAGATNEKLFF,TGTGCCAGTAGTATAGATGCGGTCCAAGCGGGTGCAACTAATGAAAAACTGTTTTTT
.,.,TRBV12-5,TRBJ1-2,CASGFQTGTTNYGYTF,TGTGCTAGTGGTTTCCAAACCGGGACAACTAACTATGGCTACACCTTC
few,.,TRBV7-2,TRBJ2-6,CASSLNPGTNVLTF,TGTGCCAGCAGTTTAAATCCGGGGACCAACGTCCTGACTTTC
few,TRBD1,TRBV6-5,TRBJ1-4,CASSPPGQGSEKLFF,TGTGCCAGCAGTCCGCCGGGACAGGGTAGCGAAAAACTGTTTTTT
.,.,TRBV5-8,TRBJ1-2,CASSLQQATYGYTF,TGTGCCAGCAGCTTGCAGCAGGCTACCTATGGCTACACCTTC
.,TRBD1,TRBV6-5,TRBJ1-2,CASSYGAGTGGGYTF,TGTGCCAGCAGTTACGGGGCCGGGACAGGGGGCGGCTACACCTTC
.,.,TRBV28,TRBJ1-6,CASSDGGASYNSPLHF,TGTGCCAGCAGTGATGGGGGGGCTTCTTATAATTCACCCCTCCACTTT
.,.,TRBV18,TRBJ1-1,CASHRDRMNTEAFF,TGTGCCAGCCACAGGGACCGGATGAACACTGAAGCTTTCTTT
.,.,TRBV5-1,TRBJ1-6,CASSLTSTNSPLHF,TGCGCCAGCAGCTTGACCAGTACCAATTCACCCCTCCACTTT
few,.,TRBV3-1/TRBV3-2,TRBJ1-2,CASSRVIPF,TGTGCCAGCAGTCGAGTGATACCCTTC
.,TRBD1,TRBV29-1,TRBJ1-2,CSIAVGQGTVYGYTF,TGCAGTATTGCAGTCGGACAGGGGACGGTCTATGGCTACACCTTC
.,.,TRBV10-3,TRBJ2-7,CAIKRSGGSYEQYF,TGTGCCATCAAGCGGAGCGGTGGGTCCTACGAGCAGTACTTC
.,TRBD1,TRBV7-2,TRBJ2-1,CASSPTGAPYNEQFF,TGTGCCAGCAGCCCGACAGGGGCGCCCTACAATGAGCAGTTCTTC
few,.,TRBV5-1,TRBJ1-2,CASSHGDFPFYGYTF,TGCGCCAGCAGCCACGGGGACTTTCCTTTCTATGGCTACACCTTC
once,.,TRBV27,TRBJ1-5,CASSLEGGQPQHF,TGTGCCAGCAGTTTAGAGGGTGGTCAGCCCCAGCATTTT
.,.,TRBV10-3,TRBJ1-2,CAISPQGGDGYTF,TGTGCCATCAGTCCACAGGGAGGGGATGGCTACACCTTC
.,.,TRBV19,TRBJ1-6,CASSPYGGRSNSPLHF,TGTGCCAGTAGTCCCTACGGGGGACGGTCGAATTCACCCCTCCACTTT
.,.,TRBV18,TRBJ1-4,CASSATAGGEKLFF,TGTGCCAGCTCGGCGACAGCGGGGGGTGAAAAACTGTTTTTT
.,.,TRBV5-1,TRBJ1-4,CASSLTRIIGLRATNEKLFF,TGCGCCAGCAGCTTGACCCGTATAATTGGGTTACGGGCAACTAATGAAAAACTGTTTTTT
few,.,TRBV11-3,TRBJ2-2,CASSSQFGSGNTGELFF,TGTGCCAGCAGCTCCCAGTTTGGTAGCGGTAACACCGGGGAGCTGTTTTTT